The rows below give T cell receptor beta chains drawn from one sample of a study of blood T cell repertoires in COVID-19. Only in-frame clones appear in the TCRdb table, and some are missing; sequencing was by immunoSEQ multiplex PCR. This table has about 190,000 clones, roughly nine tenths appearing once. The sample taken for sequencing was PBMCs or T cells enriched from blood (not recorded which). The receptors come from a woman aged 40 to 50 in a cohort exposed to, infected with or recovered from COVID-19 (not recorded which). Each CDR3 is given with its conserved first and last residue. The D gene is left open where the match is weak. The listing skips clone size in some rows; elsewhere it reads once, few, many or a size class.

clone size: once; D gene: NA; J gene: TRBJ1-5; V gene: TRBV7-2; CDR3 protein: CASSLQGSGNQPQHF; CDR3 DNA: TGTGCCAGCAGCTTACAGGGGTCCGGGAATCAGCCCCAGCATTTT
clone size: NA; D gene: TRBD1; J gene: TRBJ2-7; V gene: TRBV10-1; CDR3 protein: CASRTPILDRADEQYF; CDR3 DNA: TGCGCCAGCAGAACTCCTATCTTGGACAGGGCCGACGAGCAGTACTTC
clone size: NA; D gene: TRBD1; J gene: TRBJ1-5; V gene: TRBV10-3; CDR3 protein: CAISEERLGTGNNQPQHF; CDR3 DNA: TGTGCCATCAGTGAGGAAAGACTAGGGACAGGGAACAATCAGCCCCAGCATTTT
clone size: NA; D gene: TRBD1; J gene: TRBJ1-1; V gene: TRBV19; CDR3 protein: CASRTTGNAFF; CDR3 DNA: TGTGCCAGTAGGACGACAGGGAATGCTTTCTTT
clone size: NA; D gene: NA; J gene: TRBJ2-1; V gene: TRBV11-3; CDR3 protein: CASSLVGAGYNEQFF; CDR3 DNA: TGTGCCAGCAGCCTGGTGGGCGCGGGATACAATGAGCAGTTCTTC
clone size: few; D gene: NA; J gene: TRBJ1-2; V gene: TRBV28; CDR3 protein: CASTSPGEGIGYTF; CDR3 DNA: TGTGCCAGCACCTCCCCTGGGGAGGGAATCGGCTACACCTTC
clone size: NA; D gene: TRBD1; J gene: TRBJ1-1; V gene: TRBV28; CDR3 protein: CASSSDRGGTEAFF; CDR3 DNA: TGTGCCAGCAGCTCGGACAGGGGTGGGACTGAAGCTTTCTTT
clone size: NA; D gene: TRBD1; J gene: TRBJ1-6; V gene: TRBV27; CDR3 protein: CASSSDRDHLNSPLHF; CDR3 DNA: TGTGCCAGCAGTTCAGACAGGGATCACTTGAATTCACCCCTCCACTTT
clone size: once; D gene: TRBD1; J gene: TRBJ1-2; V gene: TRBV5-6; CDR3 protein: CASSLGQAILNYGYTF; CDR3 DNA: TGTGCCAGCAGCCTTGGACAGGCAATTCTTAACTATGGCTACACCTTC
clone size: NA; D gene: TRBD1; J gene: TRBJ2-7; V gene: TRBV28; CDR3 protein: CASSPGQGEEQYF; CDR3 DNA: TGTGCCAGCAGTCCTGGACAGGGTGAAGAGCAGTACTTC
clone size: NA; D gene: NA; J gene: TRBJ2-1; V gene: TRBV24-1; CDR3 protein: CATSDPSSESSYNEQFF; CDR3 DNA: TGTGCCACCAGTGACCCTTCCTCGGAGAGCTCCTACAATGAGCAGTTCTTC
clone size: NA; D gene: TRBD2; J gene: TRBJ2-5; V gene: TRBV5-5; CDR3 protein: CASSPGTSGRFRQETQYF; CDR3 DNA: TGTGCCAGCAGCCCTGGGACTAGCGGGAGGTTCCGTCAAGAGACCCAGTACTTC
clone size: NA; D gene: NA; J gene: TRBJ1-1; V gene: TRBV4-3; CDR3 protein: CASSPKWAGGTEAFF; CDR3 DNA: TGCGCCAGCAGCCCCAAGTGGGCGGGGGGCACTGAAGCTTTCTTT
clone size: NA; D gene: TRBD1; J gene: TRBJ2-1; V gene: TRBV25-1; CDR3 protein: CASSNRPGQGANEQFF; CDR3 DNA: TGTGCCAGCAGTAACCGGCCGGGACAGGGGGCAAATGAGCAGTTCTTC
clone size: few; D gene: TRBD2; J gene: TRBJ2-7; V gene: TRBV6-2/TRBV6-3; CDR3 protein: CASSYSDSGGYEQYF; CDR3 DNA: TGTGCCAGCAGTTACTCGGATAGCGGGGGCTACGAGCAGTACTTC
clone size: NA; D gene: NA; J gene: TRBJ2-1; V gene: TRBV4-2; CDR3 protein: CASSQGGLGEQFF; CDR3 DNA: TGTGCCAGCAGCCAAGGAGGTCTAGGTGAGCAGTTCTTC
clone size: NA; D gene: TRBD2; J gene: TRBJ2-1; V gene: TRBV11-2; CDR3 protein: CASSLKTSGSREQFF; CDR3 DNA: TGTGCCAGCAGCTTAAAGACTAGCGGGAGTCGTGAGCAGTTCTTC
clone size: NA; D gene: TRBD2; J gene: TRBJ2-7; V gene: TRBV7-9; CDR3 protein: CASSLVTSGSFYEQYF; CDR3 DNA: TGTGCCAGCAGCTTAGTGACTAGCGGGAGTTTCTACGAGCAGTACTTC
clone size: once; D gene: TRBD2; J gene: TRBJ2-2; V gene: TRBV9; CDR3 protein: CASSQSGLSANTGELFF; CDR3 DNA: TGTGCCAGCAGCCAGTCGGGACTATCAGCGAACACCGGGGAGCTGTTTTTT
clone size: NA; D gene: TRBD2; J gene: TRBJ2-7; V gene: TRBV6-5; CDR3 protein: CASRPSGETYEQYF; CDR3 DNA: TGTGCCAGCCGACCTAGCGGGGAAACCTACGAGCAGTACTTC
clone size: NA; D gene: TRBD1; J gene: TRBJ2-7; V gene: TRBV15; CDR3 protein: CATSRATQGSEQYF; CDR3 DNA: TGTGCCACCAGCAGGGCAACACAGGGGAGCGAGCAGTACTTC
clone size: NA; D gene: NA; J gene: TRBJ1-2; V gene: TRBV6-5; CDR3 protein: CASTNRVDGYTF; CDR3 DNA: TGTGCCAGCACCAATCGAGTTGATGGCTACACCTTC
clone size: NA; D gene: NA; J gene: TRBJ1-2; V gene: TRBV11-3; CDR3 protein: CASSLVRFHGYTF; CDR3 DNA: TGTGCCAGCAGCTTAGTCAGGTTCCATGGCTACACCTTC
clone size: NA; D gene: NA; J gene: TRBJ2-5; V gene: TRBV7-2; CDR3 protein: CASSPARVRETQYF; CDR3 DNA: TGTGCCAGCAGCCCCGCTCGGGTTCGGGAGACCCAGTACTTC
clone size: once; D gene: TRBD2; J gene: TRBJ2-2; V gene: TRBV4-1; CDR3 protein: CASSRLGLAGTGELFF; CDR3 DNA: TGCGCCAGCAGCCGCCTGGGACTAGCGGGCACCGGGGAGCTGTTTTTT
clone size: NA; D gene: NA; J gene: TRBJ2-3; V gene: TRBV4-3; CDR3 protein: CASSQGERTQYF; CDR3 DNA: TGCGCCAGCAGCCAAGGGGAGAGGACGCAGTATTTT
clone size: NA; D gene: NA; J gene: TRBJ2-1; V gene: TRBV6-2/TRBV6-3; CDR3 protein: CASSYSAYRKQFF; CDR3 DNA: TGTGCCAGCAGTTACTCGGCTTATCGTAAGCAGTTCTTC
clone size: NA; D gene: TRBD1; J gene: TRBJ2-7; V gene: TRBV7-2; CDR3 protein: CASSLDRVSYEQYF; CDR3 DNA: TGTGCCAGCAGCTTGGACAGGGTCTCCTACGAGCAGTACTTC
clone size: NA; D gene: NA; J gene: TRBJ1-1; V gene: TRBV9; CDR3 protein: CASSPGSSSTEAFF; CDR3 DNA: TGTGCCAGCAGCCCAGGGTCCAGTAGCACTGAAGCTTTCTTT
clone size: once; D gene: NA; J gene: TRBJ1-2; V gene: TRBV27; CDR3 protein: CASSSDFYGYTF; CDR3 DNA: TGTGCCAGCAGTTCAGACTTCTATGGCTACACCTTC
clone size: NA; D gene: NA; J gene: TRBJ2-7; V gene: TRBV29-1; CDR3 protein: CSVEGQNHEQYF; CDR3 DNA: TGCAGCGTTGAAGGTCAGAACCACGAGCAGTACTTC
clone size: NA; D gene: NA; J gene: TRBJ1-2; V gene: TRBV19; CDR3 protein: CATSFGGIYGYTF; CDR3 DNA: TGTGCCACTAGCTTTGGGGGGATCTATGGCTACACCTTC
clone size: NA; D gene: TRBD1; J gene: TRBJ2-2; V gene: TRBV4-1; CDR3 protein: CASSLGQGAFGELFF; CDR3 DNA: TGCGCCAGCAGCCTGGGACAGGGGGCGTTCGGGGAGCTGTTTTTT
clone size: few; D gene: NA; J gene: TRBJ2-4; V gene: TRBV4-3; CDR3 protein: CASSPSDITKNIQYF; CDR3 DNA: TGCGCCAGCAGCCCCTCCGACATCACCAAAAACATTCAGTACTTC
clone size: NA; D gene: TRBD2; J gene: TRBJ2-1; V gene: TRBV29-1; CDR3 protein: CSVEGTRTSGRGSYNEQFF; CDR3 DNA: TGCAGCGTTGAAGGGACACGGACTAGCGGGAGGGGTTCCTACAATGAGCAGTTCTTC
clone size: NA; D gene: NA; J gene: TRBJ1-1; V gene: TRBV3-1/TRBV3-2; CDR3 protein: CASSQANRVLGTEAFF; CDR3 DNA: TGTGCCAGCAGCCAAGCTAACAGGGTACTCGGCACTGAAGCTTTCTTT
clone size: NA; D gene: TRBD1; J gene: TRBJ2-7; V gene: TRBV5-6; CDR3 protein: CASSPGQGSYEQYF; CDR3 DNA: TGTGCCAGCAGCCCTGGACAGGGGTCCTACGAGCAGTACTTC
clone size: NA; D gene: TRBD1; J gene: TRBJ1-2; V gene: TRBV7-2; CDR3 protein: CASSLSTGGHYGYTF; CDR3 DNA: TGTGCCAGCAGCCTAAGCACAGGGGGCCACTATGGCTACACCTTC
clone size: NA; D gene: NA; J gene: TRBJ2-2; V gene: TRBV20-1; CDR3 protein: CSATEANTGELFF; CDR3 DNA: TGCAGTGCTACTGAGGCAAACACCGGGGAGCTGTTTTTT
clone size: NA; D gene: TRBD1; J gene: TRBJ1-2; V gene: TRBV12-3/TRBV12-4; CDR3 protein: CASSQGTEAGYTF; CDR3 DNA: TGTGCCAGCAGTCAGGGGACAGAGGCTGGCTACACCTTC
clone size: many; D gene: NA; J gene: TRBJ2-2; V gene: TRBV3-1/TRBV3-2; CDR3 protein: CASRQAQVRVGELFF; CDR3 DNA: TGTGCCAGCAGACAGGCACAGGTAAGAGTCGGGGAGCTGTTTTTT
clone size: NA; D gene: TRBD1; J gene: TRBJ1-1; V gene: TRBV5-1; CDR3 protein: CASSLGQMNTEAFF; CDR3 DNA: TGCGCCAGCAGCCTGGGACAGATGAACACTGAAGCTTTCTTT
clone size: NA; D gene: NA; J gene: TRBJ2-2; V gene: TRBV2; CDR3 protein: CASSVATGELFF; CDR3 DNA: TGTGCCAGCAGTGTGGCCACCGGGGAGCTGTTTTTT
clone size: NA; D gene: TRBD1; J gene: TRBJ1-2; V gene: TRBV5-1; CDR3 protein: CATGDSNYGYTF; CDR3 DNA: TGCGCCACCGGGGACAGTAACTATGGCTACACCTTC
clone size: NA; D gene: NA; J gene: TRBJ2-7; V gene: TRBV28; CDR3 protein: CATRTPRGPPEQYF; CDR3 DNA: TGTGCCACAAGAACCCCCAGGGGCCCGCCCGAGCAGTACTTC
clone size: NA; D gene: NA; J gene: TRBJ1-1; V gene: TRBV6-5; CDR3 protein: CASSYSINGGTEAFF; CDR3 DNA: TGTGCCAGCAGTTACTCGATTAACGGGGGCACTGAAGCTTTCTTT
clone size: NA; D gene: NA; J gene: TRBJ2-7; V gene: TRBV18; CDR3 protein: CASSPVPSPSYEQYF; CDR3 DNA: TGTGCCAGCTCACCCGTCCCCTCCCCTTCCTACGAGCAGTACTTC
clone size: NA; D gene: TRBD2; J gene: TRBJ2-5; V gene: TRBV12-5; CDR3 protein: CASGLGSSGGALETQYF; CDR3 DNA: TGTGCTAGTGGTTTGGGGTCTAGCGGGGGGGCCTTAGAGACCCAGTACTTC
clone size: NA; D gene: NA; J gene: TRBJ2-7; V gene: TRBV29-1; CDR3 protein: CSVELPGLTYYEQYF; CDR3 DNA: TGCAGCGTTGAATTACCAGGGTTGACCTACTACGAGCAGTACTTC
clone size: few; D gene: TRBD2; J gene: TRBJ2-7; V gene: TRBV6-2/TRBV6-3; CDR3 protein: CASSYGGLAGGEQYF; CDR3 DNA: TGTGCCAGCAGTTACGGGGGACTAGCGGGAGGCGAGCAGTACTTC
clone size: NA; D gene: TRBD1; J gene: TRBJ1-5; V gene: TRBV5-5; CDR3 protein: CASSWDSNNQPQHF; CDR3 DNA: TGTGCCAGCAGCTGGGACAGTAACAATCAGCCCCAGCATTTT
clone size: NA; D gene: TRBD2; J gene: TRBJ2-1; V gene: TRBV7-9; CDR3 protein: CASSLPRTGGSRNEQFF; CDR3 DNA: TGTGCCAGCAGCTTACCCCGGACGGGAGGGAGTAGGAATGAGCAGTTCTTC
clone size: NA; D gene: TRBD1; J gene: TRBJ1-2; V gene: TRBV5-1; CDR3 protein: CASSPTRDRTNYGYTF; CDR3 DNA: TGCGCCAGCAGCCCCACCCGGGACAGGACTAACTATGGCTACACCTTC
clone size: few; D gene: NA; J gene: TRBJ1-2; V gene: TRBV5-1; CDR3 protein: CASSLFGGGRTLNYGYTF; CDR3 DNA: TGCGCCAGCAGCTTGTTCGGCGGTGGCAGGACACTTAACTATGGCTACACCTTC